The 30 T cell receptor beta chains given below trace back to one sample, sequenced in a study of human T cells and chemical hapten exposure. Noted time point: pre-sensitization, week 0. Treatment defined: therapeutic diphenylcyclopropenone sensitization with weekly scalp DPC. TCRdb independently ran MiXCR on the RACE reads; one entry per CDR3 protein. The sample includes 350,000 to 450,000 distinct CDR3 sequences, approximately 5% of them seen just once. The material was whole blood, obtained in connection with sensitization to the hapten diphenylcyclopropenone (DPC). These receptors were obtained from a woman aged 45 to 65 with alopecia areata. Some clones in this sample may be carry-over from other donors' samples.

This clonotype was observed many times. The chain combines TRBV5-1 with TRBJ1-4, with D uncertain. CDR1 and CDR2 from the germline V gene are SGHRS and YFSETQ. Trimming removed 4 bases at V and 12 bases at J, with 16 bases between. The CDR3 is 13 amino acids. The CDR3 sequence is CASSVSVDTELFF. The CDR3 DNA is TGCGCCAGCAGCGTATCCGTCGACACAGAACTGTTTTTT.

This clonotype appeared many times. The CDR3, as DNA: TGTGCCAGCAGCGTAAGGTTCGGGGAGCAGTTCTTC. This gives the protein CASSVRFGEQFF. J is TRBJ2-1 and V is TRBV9; no definite D call. V lost 1 base, J lost 10 bases, and 9 bases lay in between. CDR3 length: 12 residues. Germline lookup yields CDR1 SGDLS and CDR2 YYNGEE.

This clonotype was recorded many times. The chain joins TRBV6-6 to TRBJ1-1; D is unclear. CDR1 is MNHNY, CDR2 SVGAGI, per germline (reference sequence). The CDR3 sequence is 14 residues long. The V gene lost 2 bases and the J gene lost 0 bases, with 7 bases spanning the gap. Here the CDR3 DNA reads TGTGCCAGCAGTTACAGCGCTTTGAACACTGAAGCTTTCTTT. It is translated as CASSYSALNTEAFF.

This clonotype was seen repeatedly, ten times or more. The chain couples TRBV9 to TRBJ2-3; D gene ambiguous. The CDR3 runs to 15 residues. The germline gives CDR1 SGDLS, CDR2 YYNGEE. V dropped 4 bases and J dropped 2 bases, with 14 bases sitting between them. The CDR3 here is CASSPAGYLTDTQYF. In nucleotides, the CDR3 is TGTGCCAGCAGCCCCGCTGGGTACCTCACAGATACGCAGTATTTT.

Remarks on this clonotype: This may be a read error, as it is one base from a much larger clone. The chain combines TRBV12-3 or TRBV12-4 with TRBJ2-3; perhaps TRBD2 as D (5 bases). The CDR3 is 12 amino acids. Trimming pared 11 bases from V and 2 bases from J, leaving 11 bases between. The CDR3 reads CAGNGVTDTQYF. The CDR3 nucleotides are TGTGCCGGCAACGGGGTCACAGATACGCAGTATTTT.

This clonotype was detected ten times or more. The CDR3 region is CASSPDGYTQYF. CDR3 DNA sequence: TGTGCCAGCAGCCCGGACGGTTATACGCAGTATTTT. The chain joins TRBV6-6 to TRBJ2-3, with D hard to call. Germline loops: CDR1 MNHNY, CDR2 SVGAGI (reference sequence). Trimming left V 6 bases short and J 7 bases short, with 11 bases between. The CDR3 length is 12 residues.

This clonotype was counted at least ten times. The chain recombines TRBV5-6 with TRBJ1-5; no reliable D call. The CDR3 has 15 amino acids. The germline V gene has CDR1 SGHDT and CDR2 YYEEEE. Trimming pared 0 bases from V and 6 bases from J, leaving 13 bases between. The CDR3 is CASSLGADRSQPQHF. DNA for the CDR3: TGTGCCAGCAGCTTGGGAGCCGATCGTAGTCAGCCCCAGCATTTT.

This clonotype was seen a few times. The rearrangement joins TRBV27 to TRBJ1-5; D is undetermined. Per the germline V gene, CDR1 is MNHEY and CDR2 is SMNVEV (reference sequence). V lost 0 bases, J lost 5 bases, and 5 bases lay in between. The CDR3 loop spans 13 amino acids. CDR3 region: CASSLSRHQPQHF. The DNA for the CDR3 is TGTGCCAGCAGTTTATCCCGGCATCAGCCCCAGCATTTT.

The table lists this clonotype with many counts. This chain uses TRBV28 with TRBJ2-7, with no clear D. V was pared by 3 bases and J by 0 bases, with 12 bases between. Per the germline V gene, CDR1 is MDHEN and CDR2 is SYDVKM. There are 15 residues in the CDR3. This CDR3 reads CASSFPDTLSYEQYF. The DNA of the CDR3 is TGTGCCAGCAGTTTCCCAGACACTCTCTCCTACGAGCAGTACTTC.

This clonotype appeared a few times. V usage is TRBV9 and J usage is TRBJ1-4, with TRBD1 as a possible D gene (6 bases). CDR3 length: 12 residues. Germline V gene lookup returns CDR1 SGDLS and CDR2 YYNGEE. The germline V and J ends were trimmed by 5 bases and 8 bases, with 10 bases remaining between them. In DNA, the CDR3 is TGTGCCAGCAGGGGGGCGGAGGAAAAACTGTTTTTT. This encodes CASRGAEEKLFF.

This clonotype came up many times. The chain has TRBV7-9 and TRBJ2-1; no clear D. In germline, CDR1 is SEHNR, CDR2 FQNEAQ (reference sequence). Trimming took 4 bases from V and 0 from J, leaving 10 bases between them. The CDR3 spans 15 residues. The chain's CDR3 is CASSSLLSSYNEQFF. In DNA form, the CDR3 reads TGTGCCAGCAGCTCCCTCCTGAGCTCCTACAATGAGCAGTTCTTC.

Many counts were recorded for this clonotype. V usage is TRBV29-1 and J usage is TRBJ2-3; D possibly uses TRBD1 or TRBD2 (5 bases each). This CDR3 comprises 12 residues. CDR1 and CDR2 (germline): SQVTM, ANQGSEA. V shed 6 bases and J shed 8 bases, with 15 bases lying between them. CDR3 coding DNA: TGCAGCGTGGGGATGGGGGATGGTACGCAGTATTTT. This codes for CSVGMGDGTQYF.

This rearrangement joins TRBV5-3 to TRBJ1-1; no firm D call. TRBV5-3 is sorted into the ORF group, with uncertain function. This CDR3 comprises 15 residues. V was pared by 10 bases and J by 0 bases, with 19 bases between. The CDR3 reads CAWAITDFLNTEAFF. In DNA, the CDR3 is TGTGCCTGGGCTATAACGGACTTCCTGAACACTGAAGCTTTCTTT.

This clonotype was detected ten times or more. The V call is TRBV20-1, the J call TRBJ1-1; TRBD1 is a possible D gene (5 bases). Germline lookup yields CDR1 DFQATT and CDR2 SNEGSKA (reference sequence). The CDR3 is 14 amino acids. The V gene lost 6 bases and the J gene lost 1 base, with 15 bases spanning the gap. The chain's CDR3 is CSAFRGSGNTEAFF. In DNA, the CDR3 is TGCAGTGCCTTCCGGGGGAGTGGGAACACTGAAGCTTTCTTT.

This clonotype was counted a few times. The chain recombines TRBV7-2 with TRBJ1-2; D might be TRBD1 (6 bases). The CDR3 runs to 14 residues. V lost 3 bases to trimming and J lost 2 bases, with 10 bases between them. Germline values: CDR1 SGHTA, CDR2 FQGNSA. CDR3 nucleotide sequence: TGTGCCAGCAGCTTTGGCGACAGGAACTATGGCTACACCTTC. Encoded protein: CASSFGDRNYGYTF.

The V call is TRBV19, the J call TRBJ2-7; no reliable D call. V gave up 3 bases and J gave up 3 bases, with 9 bases separating them. The CDR3 sequence is 13 residues long. Germline V gives CDR1 LNHDA, CDR2 SQIVND (reference sequence). The CDR3 sequence is CASSIGRNYEQYF. CDR3 bases: TGTGCCAGTAGTATCGGTAGGAACTACGAGCAGTACTTC.

In this sample, this clonotype turned up a few times. The chain links TRBV6-5 to TRBJ1-1; maybe TRBD1 (6 bases). The length of the CDR3 is 15 residues. Trimming pared 4 bases from V and 0 bases from J, leaving 12 bases between. The germline V gene encodes CDR1 MNHEY and CDR2 SVGAGI. The CDR3 is CASSSQGTMNTEAFF. DNA of the CDR3: TGTGCCAGCAGTTCTCAGGGGACTATGAACACTGAAGCTTTCTTT.

This clonotype was counted only a few times. The chain combines TRBV7-2 with TRBJ1-3; TRBD1 agrees at 7 bases. This CDR3 has 16 amino acids. Losses at the gene ends were 7 bases for V and 2 bases for J; bases not matched to a gene: 11. Per germline, CDR1 SGHTA and CDR2 FQGNSA. CDR3 amino acids: CASTGRFQGAGNTIYF. CDR3 nucleotide sequence: TGTGCCAGCACGGGGCGGTTTCAGGGGGCTGGAAACACCATATATTTT. The full variable domain, its missing parts supplied by reference TRBV7-2 and TRBJ1-3, is GAGVSQSPSNKVTEKGKDVELRCDPISGHTALYWYRQSLGQGLEFLIYFQGNSAPDKSGLPSDRFSAERTGGSVSTLTIQRTQQEDSAVYLCASTGRFQGAGNTIYFGEGSWLTVV.

This clonotype showed up many times. This sequence joins TRBV24-1 and TRBJ2-1; D possibly uses TRBD1 or TRBD2 (5 bases each). Trimming cost V 10 bases and J 1 base, with 13 bases left between them. There are 14 residues in the CDR3. Germline V lookup: CDR1 KGHDR, CDR2 SFDVKD. In nucleotides, the CDR3 is TGTGCCACTCGTAAGGGGAGTTCCTACAATGAGCAGTTCTTC. This translates into CATRKGSSYNEQFF.

This clonotype was counted ten times or more. The chain combines TRBV6-1 with TRBJ1-1; D not resolved. The CDR3 totals 14 residues. The V and J ends lost 2 bases and 1 base respectively, with 8 bases between them. In germline, CDR1 is MNHNS, CDR2 SASEGT. Here the CDR3 DNA reads TGTGCCAGCAGTGAAATGGCGGGGAACACTGAAGCTTTCTTT. Its protein is CASSEMAGNTEAFF.

This clonotype came up many times. The chain has TRBV7-8 and TRBJ1-4; D remains unclear. V was clipped by 6 bases and J by 8 bases, with 16 bases between them. This CDR3 region has 14 residues. CDR1 and CDR2 from the germline V gene are SGHVS and FQNEAQ. The CDR3 DNA reads as TGTGCCAGCAGTCCCCTTCGGCGCCACGAAAAACTGTTTTTT. This translates into CASSPLRRHEKLFF.

This clonotype has ten or more counts. V usage is TRBV11-2 and J usage is TRBJ1-5, with TRBD1 matching over 8 bases. V lost 0 bases and J lost 7; bases outside the gene matches: 5. There are 15 residues in the CDR3. Looked up from germline, CDR1 is SGHAT and CDR2 is FQNNGV. The CDR3 region has the DNA TGTGCCAGCAGCTTAGATCGCACAGGGGGACAGCCCCAGCATTTT. Encoded protein: CASSLDRTGGQPQHF.

V usage is TRBV5-1 and J usage is TRBJ1-1; 7 bases fit TRBD1. Trimming cost V 4 bases and J 6 bases; bases outside gene matches: 6. There are 13 residues in the CDR3. Per the germline V gene, CDR1 is SGHRS and CDR2 is YFSETQ. DNA of the CDR3: TGCGCCAGCAGCAACAGACAGGGTGCTGAAGCTTTCTTT. Protein product: CASSNRQGAEAFF.

This clonotype has only a few counts. The chain uses TRBV13 and TRBJ1-6; TRBD1 matches at 8 bases. After removal of 4 bases from V and 10 bases from J, the junction contained 12 bases not matched to a gene. Germline V lookup: CDR1 PRHDT, CDR2 FYEKMQ (reference sequence). The CDR3 is 16 residues long. In nucleotides, the CDR3 is TGTGCCAGCAGCTCTAACCCGGGACAGGCCCGGTCACCCCTCCACTTT. Translated: CASSSNPGQARSPLHF.

This chain connects TRBV7-9 to TRBJ2-3; D is possibly TRBD1 (7 bases). In germline, CDR1 is SEHNR, CDR2 FQNEAQ (reference sequence). The CDR3 spans 16 residues. With 6 bases removed from V and 5 bases from J, the gap between germline ends came to 21 bases. The CDR3 sequence is CASRSRVGQGGDTQYF. The CDR3 nucleotides are TGTGCCAGCAGATCCCGAGTAGGGCAGGGGGGAGATACGCAGTATTTT.

This clonotype has only a few counts. The J gene is TRBJ1-5, the V gene TRBV5-8, with TRBD1 identical over 8 bases. Germline loops: CDR1 SGHTS, CDR2 YDEGEE. Germline trimming cut 4 bases from V and 7 bases from J; bases unmatched to any gene: 4. The CDR3 totals 13 residues. For the CDR3, the DNA is TGTGCCAGCAGCGCAGGGGGCGGGCAGCCCCAGCATTTT. As protein: CASSAGGGQPQHF.

In this sample, this clonotype turned up many times. The J gene is TRBJ2-1, the V gene TRBV6-4; 9 bases are a match to TRBD1. V lost 2 bases and J lost 6; bases outside the gene matches: 2. This CDR3 is built from 14 residues. In germline, CDR1 is MRHNA, CDR2 SNTAGT. As DNA, the CDR3 is TGTGCCAGCAGTGACAACAGGGGGCCCAATGAGCAGTTCTTC. Its translation is CASSDNRGPNEQFF.

At least ten counts were recorded for this clonotype. The chain links TRBV20-1 to TRBJ2-3, with D possibly being TRBD2 (6 bases). The CDR3 spans 15 residues. The V end lost 3 bases, the J end lost 5 bases, and 18 bases lay between the germline ends. Germline V CDR1 and CDR2: DFQATT, SNEGSKA (reference sequence). CDR3 sequence reads: CSASPDAGTGDTQYF. CDR3 in DNA: TGCAGTGCTAGTCCGGACGCGGGGACGGGAGATACGCAGTATTTT.

This clonotype was found many times. This chain uses TRBV7-6 with TRBJ2-2; a possible D gene is TRBD1 (7 bases). V lost 5 bases and J 4 bases, leaving 29 bases between the germline ends. The length of the CDR3 is 20 residues. In germline, CDR1 is SGHVS, CDR2 FNYEAQ. The CDR3 spells CASSTRTGGGASDATGELFF. For the CDR3, the DNA is TGTGCCAGCAGCACCCGGACAGGCGGAGGGGCTAGCGATGCCACCGGGGAGCTGTTTTTT.

This clonotype showed up just a few times. The V call is TRBV6-5, the J call TRBJ1-5; D call uncertain. The germline CDR1 and CDR2 sequences are MNHEY and SVGAGI. Trimming removed 1 base from V and 0 bases from J, with 10 bases in between. This CDR3 comprises 16 residues. The CDR3 coding sequence is TGTGCCAGCAGTTACTTGACCGTCCCTAGCAATCAGCCCCAGCATTTT. This codes for CASSYLTVPSNQPQHF.